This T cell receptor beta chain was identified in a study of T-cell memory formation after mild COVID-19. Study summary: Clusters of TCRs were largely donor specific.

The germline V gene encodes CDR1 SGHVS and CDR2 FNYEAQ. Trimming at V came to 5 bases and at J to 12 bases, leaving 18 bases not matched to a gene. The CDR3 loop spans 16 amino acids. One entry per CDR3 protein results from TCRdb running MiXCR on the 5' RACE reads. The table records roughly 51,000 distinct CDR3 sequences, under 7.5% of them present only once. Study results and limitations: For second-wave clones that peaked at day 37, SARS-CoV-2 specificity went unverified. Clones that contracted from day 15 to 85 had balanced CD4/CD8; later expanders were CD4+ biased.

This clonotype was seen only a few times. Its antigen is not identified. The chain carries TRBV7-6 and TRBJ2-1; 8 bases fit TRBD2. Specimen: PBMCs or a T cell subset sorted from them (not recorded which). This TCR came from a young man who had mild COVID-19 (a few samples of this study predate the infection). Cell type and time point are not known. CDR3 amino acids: CASSPPAGDLPRGQFF. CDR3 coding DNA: TGTGCCAGCAGCCCGCCAGCGGGGGATCTACCCAGGGGGCAGTTCTTC.